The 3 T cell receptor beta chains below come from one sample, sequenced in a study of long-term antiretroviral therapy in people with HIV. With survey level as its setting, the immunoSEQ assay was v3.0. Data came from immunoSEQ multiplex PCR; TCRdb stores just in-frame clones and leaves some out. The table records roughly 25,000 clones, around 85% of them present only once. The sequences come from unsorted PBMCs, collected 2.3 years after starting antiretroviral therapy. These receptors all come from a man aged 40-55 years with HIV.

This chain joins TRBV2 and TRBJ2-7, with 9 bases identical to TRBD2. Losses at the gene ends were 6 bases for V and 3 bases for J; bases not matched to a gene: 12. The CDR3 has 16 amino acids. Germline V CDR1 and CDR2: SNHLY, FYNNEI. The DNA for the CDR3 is TGTGCCAGCAGGGGCCTCGAAGCGGGAGGAGGCTACGAGCAGTACTTC. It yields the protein CASRGLEAGGGYEQYF. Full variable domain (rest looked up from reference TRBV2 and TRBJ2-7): EPEVTQTPSHQVTQMGQEVILRCVPISNHLYFYWYRQILGQKVEFLVSFYNNEISEKSEIFDDQFSVERPDGSNFTLKIRSTKLEDSAMYFCASRGLEAGGGYEQYFGPGTRLTVT.

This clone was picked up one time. CDR3 sequence (DNA): TGTGCCAGCAGTTTTTCCTACACAGATACGCAGTATTTT. Its translation is CASSFSYTDTQYF. The V and J genes are TRBV6-5 and TRBJ2-3; D uncertain. The CDR3 consists of 13 residues. Deletions cut 4 bases from V and 2 bases from J, with 7 bases between. Germline V gene sequence: CDR1 MNHEY, CDR2 SVGAGI.

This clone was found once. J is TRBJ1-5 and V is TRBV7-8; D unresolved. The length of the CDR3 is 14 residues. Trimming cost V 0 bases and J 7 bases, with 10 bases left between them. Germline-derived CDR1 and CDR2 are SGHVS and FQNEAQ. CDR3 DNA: TGTGCCAGCAGCTTAGCAGGGAGATTACAGCCCCAGCATTTT. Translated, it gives CASSLAGRLQPQHF.